The clone carrying this T cell receptor beta chain was counted at least ten times. Its specificity is not known. Trimming cost V 4 bases and J 10 bases; bases outside gene matches: 2. Germline lookup yields CDR1 MDHEN and CDR2 SYDVKM. There are 14 residues in the CDR3. This sample is drawn from a study of T cells in Graves' hyperthyroidism and ophthalmopathy. Whole-study findings and limits: Blood samples included most of the expanded thyroid clonotypes exceeding 0.001. Model-based prediction identified ophthalmopathy a median roughly six months prior to its onset.

Among the patients, aged 18 to 65, hyperthyroidism was newly diagnosed and had lasted under 2 months. Patients with uncontrolled infections, other autoimmune diseases, pregnancy or lactation were excluded. The CDR3 regions of TCR beta were amplified from RNA transcripts. HTBI primers were the set used in a first-round RT-PCR of the TCR CDR3. In TCRdb, the multiplex PCR reads were re-called with MiXCR into one record per CDR3 protein. This table holds under 350,000 distinct CDR3 sequences, around 23% found once. The sequencing input was blood. The chain joins TRBV28 to TRBJ1-6; 12 positions agree with TRBD1. The source of this sequence is a woman aged 45-65 years with Graves' hyperthyroidism. The CDR3 DNA sequence: TGTGCCAGCAGTTCCGGGACAGGGGGCTCACCCCTCCACTTT. Encoded protein: CASSSGTGGSPLHF.